Listed below are T cell receptor beta chains from one sample, sequenced in a study of Tregs in tolerant kidney transplant recipients. Libraries were prepared by immunoSEQ multiplex PCR; TCRdb keeps only in-frame clonotypes and omits some of them. The sample holds about 21,000 clones; 81% are singletons and the top ten take more than 20%. The sequenced sample was CD8+ T cells from blood (PBMCs), obtained 6 months after the transplant. The receptors shown here come from a human patient who received a combined kidney and bone marrow transplant. A share of the T cells may be of graft donor origin. Both conserved end residues are part of each CDR3. A D gene is named only where the DNA matches it firmly. Size values are once, few and many counts, or a class for expanded clones, and some rows have none.

J gene: TRBJ1-1
V gene: TRBV18
D gene: NA
clone size: NA
CDR3 protein: CASSPSGQLEAFF
CDR3 DNA: TGTGCCAGCTCACCCTCCGGACAGCTTGAAGCTTTCTTT

J gene: TRBJ2-3
V gene: TRBV7-9
D gene: TRBD2
clone size: NA
CDR3 protein: CASSLIAAGTDTQYF
CDR3 DNA: TGTGCCAGCAGCTTAATTGCAGCGGGGACAGATACGCAGTATTTT

J gene: TRBJ2-7
V gene: TRBV5-4
D gene: TRBD1
clone size: NA
CDR3 protein: CASSLGTGTYEQYF
CDR3 DNA: TGTGCCAGCAGTCTCGGGACAGGAACCTACGAGCAGTACTTC

J gene: TRBJ1-2
V gene: TRBV10-3
D gene: NA
clone size: NA
CDR3 protein: CAISDSDVGAGGYTF
CDR3 DNA: TGTGCCATCAGTGACTCGGACGTAGGGGCTGGTGGCTACACCTTC

J gene: TRBJ2-1
V gene: TRBV30
D gene: TRBD1
clone size: NA
CDR3 protein: CAWMWTGDYNEQFF
CDR3 DNA: TGTGCCTGGATGTGGACAGGAGATTACAATGAGCAGTTCTTC

J gene: TRBJ2-2
V gene: TRBV7-9
D gene: NA
clone size: once
CDR3 protein: CAPISATGELFF
CDR3 DNA: TGTGCCCCTATTAGTGCCACCGGGGAGCTGTTTTTT

J gene: TRBJ1-4
V gene: TRBV2
D gene: NA
clone size: NA
CDR3 protein: CASRRQVLDEKLFF
CDR3 DNA: TGTGCCAGCAGACGACAGGTTCTGGATGAAAAACTGTTTTTT

J gene: TRBJ2-4
V gene: TRBV5-7
D gene: TRBD2
clone size: NA
CDR3 protein: CASTSGGGKNIQYF
CDR3 DNA: TGTGCCAGCACTAGCGGGGGTGGCAAAAACATTCAGTACTTC

J gene: TRBJ2-7
V gene: TRBV19
D gene: NA
clone size: NA
CDR3 protein: CASSESRYGEQYF
CDR3 DNA: TGTGCCAGTAGTGAGTCCCGGTACGGCGAGCAGTACTTC

J gene: TRBJ2-7
V gene: TRBV7-8
D gene: TRBD2
clone size: NA
CDR3 protein: CASSSGGTSGSLYEQYF
CDR3 DNA: TGTGCCAGCAGCTCGGGAGGGACTAGCGGGAGTCTATACGAGCAGTACTTC

J gene: TRBJ1-4
V gene: TRBV4-1
D gene: TRBD1
clone size: NA
CDR3 protein: CASSQEDRDNEKLFF
CDR3 DNA: TGCGCCAGCAGCCAAGAGGACAGGGATAATGAAAAACTGTTTTTT